This record concerns one TCR beta chain sequence. Its antigen remains unknown. CDR1 and CDR2 (germline): MGHRA, YSYEKL. V lost 3 bases and J lost 13, with 21 bases in between. This CDR3 is 14 amino acids long. The data belong to a study of cytomegalovirus exposure and HLA in healthy donors. Broader study findings: Immune exposure data for these donors was limited to CMV serostatus. An analysis that was carried out later associated some 17,000 TCR beta sequences with HLA alleles at 0.05 false discovery rate.

The primer mix had 60 Vbeta and 13 Jbeta primers. The protocol was immunoSEQ multiplex PCR, while the TCRdb copy is restricted to in-frame clones and leaves out a portion. The sample has some 190,000 clones, 76% seen once. Unrecorded immune exposure was likely among donors, who were nominally healthy when sampled. Material for sequencing was PBMCs. The sequence was collected from a woman aged 30 to 39 in good health and CMV-seropositive. V gene TRBV4-1 combines with J gene TRBJ2-5; perhaps TRBD2 as D (6 bases). CDR3 in DNA: TGCGCCAGCAGCCAGAGTTTACTAGCACCGACTCGGTACTTC. This sequence encodes CASSQSLLAPTRYF.